This note documents a single T cell receptor beta chain sequence. The antigen remains unidentified. Assay used: immunoSEQ multiplex PCR; TCRdb lists only in-frame clones, some missing. The sample holds about 100,000 clones, 85% to 95% seen once. Germline V gene lookup returns CDR1 SGHRS and CDR2 YFSETQ. This CDR3 has 15 amino acids. After removal of 1 base from V and 0 bases from J, the junction contained 1 base not matched to a gene. The sample belongs to a study of T cell responses to AZD1222 COVID-19 vaccine. Regarding the study as a whole: With dominance at 160-218 and 743-854, vaccine-associated CD4 TCRs spanned spike. Spike-specific TCR breadth rose after two AZD1222 doses, and depth rose as well. Clonal diversity may have been underestimated, and the donors were mostly white British, with more females than males.

This rearrangement joins TRBV5-1 to TRBJ2-1; 7 bases are shared with TRBD2. The clonotype originates from an adult in good health. The specimen comprised peripheral blood, sampled on day 0 of AZD1222 vaccination. CDR3 DNA: TGCGCCAGCAGCTTGACTAGCGACTCCTACAATGAGCAGTTCTTC. Its protein is CASSLTSDSYNEQFF.